This TCR beta chain was sequenced during a study of regulatory T cells in long-lasting Graves disease. Sample time point: newly diagnosed GD, antithyroid drugs for less than 3 months. Following extraction of RNA from PBMCs, that RNA was used to make the TCR library. Investigators prepared the TCR beta libraries by applying iRepertoire HTBI primers and Arm-PCR of CDR3 regions. TCRdb re-analysed the multiplex PCR reads in MiXCR, keeping a single row per CDR3 protein. The sample holds fewer than 650,000 distinct CDR3 sequences, roughly 15% seen once. CDR1 is MDHEN, CDR2 SYDVKM, per germline. J was trimmed by 0 bases and V by 5 bases; bases with no gene match: 8. This CDR3 comprises 17 residues. This clonotype has a count of ten or more. No antigen is known for it. Study conclusions and caveats: What was studied was peripheral blood only, and not thyroid tissue.

The data were also submitted as part of a second study, on T cells in Graves' hyperthyroidism and ophthalmopathy. That source adds: Diagnoses were established using clinical symptoms, serum thyroxine and TRAb, thyroid ultrasound and orbital computed tomography.

The V gene is TRBV28, the J gene TRBJ1-3; 9 positions agree with TRBD1. This receptor was taken from a young woman with Graves disease. Source: peripheral blood mononuclear cells (PBMCs), taken at new diagnosis, from a patient treated with antithyroid drugs. DNA for the CDR3: TGTGCCAGCAGTGTCCCGGGACAGGGATTCTCTGGAAACACCATATATTTT. Protein: CASSVPGQGFSGNTIYF.